The clone carrying this T cell receptor (beta chain) was found a few times. Its target is unknown. TCRdb passed the 5' RACE reads through MiXCR, listing each CDR3 protein once. Of about 470,000 distinct CDR3 sequences in the sample, over 15% are singletons; the top ten hold 9% to 15%. The sample comes from a study of T-cell memory formation after mild COVID-19. For the study at large: TCR clusters largely stayed donor specific. Study results and caveats: Most CD4+ clones that shrank were in CM and EM, while CD8+ ones turned up in EMRA. Memory from before infection featured some responding clones, which suggests cross-reactive memory joined.

The CDR3 is made up of 14 amino acids. Germline values: CDR1 SGDLS, CDR2 YYNGEE. V gave up 3 bases and J gave up 0 bases, with 10 bases separating them. Sequencing was performed on PBMCs or a T cell subset sorted from them (not recorded which). The receptor was isolated from an adult woman who had mild COVID-19 (a few samples of this study predate the infection). Cell type and time point are not known. The chain combines TRBV9 with TRBJ2-7, with D possibly being TRBD1 (5 bases). CDR3 in amino acids: CASSEGKGSYEQYF. The CDR3 DNA reads TGTGCCAGCAGCGAGGGGAAGGGCTCCTACGAGCAGTACTTC.